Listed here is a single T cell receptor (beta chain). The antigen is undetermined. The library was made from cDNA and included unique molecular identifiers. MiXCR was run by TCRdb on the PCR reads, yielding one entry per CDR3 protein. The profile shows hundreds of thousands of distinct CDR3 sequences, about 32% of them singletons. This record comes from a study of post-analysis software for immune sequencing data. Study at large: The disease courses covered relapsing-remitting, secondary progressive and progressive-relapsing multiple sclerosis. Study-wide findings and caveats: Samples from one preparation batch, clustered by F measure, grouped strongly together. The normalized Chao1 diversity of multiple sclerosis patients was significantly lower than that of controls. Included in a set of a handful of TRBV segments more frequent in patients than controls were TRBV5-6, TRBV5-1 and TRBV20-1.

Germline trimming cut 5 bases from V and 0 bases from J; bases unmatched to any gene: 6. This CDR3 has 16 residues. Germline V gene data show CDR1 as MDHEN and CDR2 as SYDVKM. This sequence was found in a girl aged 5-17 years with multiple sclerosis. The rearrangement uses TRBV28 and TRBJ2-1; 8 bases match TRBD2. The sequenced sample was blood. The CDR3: CASSLEAGVSYNEQFF. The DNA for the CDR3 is TGTGCCAGCAGTCTGGAAGCGGGAGTCTCCTACAATGAGCAGTTCTTC.